This T cell receptor beta chain was sequenced during a study of blood T cells in healthy people across ages. General study points: Long-lived and aged donors differed, with more naive CD4+ cells and higher diversity in the long-lived. Roughly linear declines in TCR beta diversity per million T cells occurred with age.

The CDR3 has 16 residues. V gave up 2 bases and J gave up 3 bases, with 14 bases separating them. About this clonotype itself: Antigen specificity is unknown.

PCR was performed a second time for about 7 to 11 cycles using a sample-barcoded 5' primer and a J-beta primer mix. Each of the cDNA molecules was tagged by a template-switch adaptor with 12 random nucleotides. Individual samples furnished no less than 2.5 million CDR3-containing paired-end reads apiece. From the 5' RACE reads, TCRdb called clonotypes with MiXCR, one entry per CDR3 protein. The sample holds 750,000 to 850,000 distinct CDR3 sequences, just under 25% seen once. These sequences were also reported in another study, on T cells of mothers and their children.

The receptor comes from a boy between 10 and 17 years old in good health. The chain employs TRBV12-3 or TRBV12-4 and TRBJ2-4; D assignment may be TRBD1 or TRBD2 (5 bases each). Sequenced material: blood. The CDR3 DNA sequence: TGTGCCAGCAGTTTAACGGGGCTATATGTCAAAAACATTCAGTACTTC. It yields the protein CASSLTGLYVKNIQYF.